One and the same sample provided the 21 T cell receptor beta chains below, sequenced in a study of T cell responses to AZD1222 COVID-19 vaccine. Data came from immunoSEQ multiplex PCR; TCRdb stores just in-frame clones and leaves some out. This table has 110,000 to 150,000 clones, about nine tenths appearing once. The sample in question was peripheral blood, obtained on day 0 of AZD1222 vaccination. These receptors came from an adult in good health.

The rearrangement joins TRBV6-2 or TRBV6-3 to TRBJ2-5; no reliable D call. Germline CDR1 reads MNHEY; CDR2 reads SVGEGT. The CDR3 covers 12 residues. With 5 bases removed from V and 5 bases from J, the gap between germline ends came to 9 bases. CDR3 amino acids: CASSATGETQYF. The CDR3 bases are TGTGCCAGCAGTGCTACTGGGGAGACCCAGTACTTC.

This chain links TRBV6-7 with TRBJ1-2; D unclear. TRBV6-7 is known as an ORF, though its function is uncertain. This CDR3 has 15 residues. Trimming took 2 bases from V and 3 from J, leaving 13 bases between them. CDR3 residues: CASSYVEAEDYGYTF. For the CDR3, the DNA is TGTGCCAGCAGTTACGTTGAGGCGGAGGACTATGGCTACACCTTC.

The gene calls are TRBV5-1 and TRBJ2-1; 7 bases are a match to TRBD1. Germline V gene sequence: CDR1 SGHRS, CDR2 YFSETQ. The CDR3 runs to 12 residues. The trim removed 4 bases at V and 10 bases at J, leaving 5 bases unmatched. CDR3 bases: TGCGCCAGCAGCCCGACAGGGTACGAGCAGTTCTTC. Translating it yields CASSPTGYEQFF.

The CDR3 here is CASTPGDTYEQYF. For the CDR3, the DNA is TGTGCCAGTACCCCAGGGGACACCTACGAGCAGTACTTC. The rearrangement joins TRBV19 to TRBJ2-7; D might be TRBD1 (6 bases). V was shortened by 7 bases and J by 2 bases, with 12 bases between the two germline ends. The CDR3 extends over 13 amino acids. Germline V gene lookup returns CDR1 LNHDA and CDR2 SQIVND (reference sequence).

The chain links TRBV4-1 to TRBJ2-1; a weak D match, TRBD2 (5 bases). This CDR3 contains 12 residues. Trimming pared 1 base from V and 14 bases from J, leaving 12 bases between. CDR1 and CDR2 (germline): MGHRA, YSYEKL. The CDR3 nucleotides read TGCGCCAGCAGCCAAGCAGGAGGATGGGAGTTCTTC. Amino acid sequence: CASSQAGGWEFF.

This chain connects TRBV4-3 to TRBJ1-1; no clear D gene. The CDR3 has 16 residues. With 0 bases removed from V and 8 bases from J, the gap between germline ends came to 19 bases. The germline gives CDR1 LGHNA, CDR2 YSLEER. CDR3 sequence reads: CASSQDSRHHMFEAFF. The CDR3, as DNA: TGCGCCAGCAGCCAAGATAGTAGGCACCATATGTTCGAAGCTTTCTTT.

The chain carries TRBV19 and TRBJ2-1; TRBD2 matches at 14 bases. V shed 5 bases and J 6 bases; nucleotides not matched to a gene: 6. The CDR3 spans 16 residues. In germline, CDR1 is LNHDA, CDR2 SQIVND (reference sequence). In DNA, the CDR3 is TGTGCCAGTAGTGGCCTGACTAGCGGGAGGGGCAATGAGCAGTTCTTC. Protein: CASSGLTSGRGNEQFF.

The CDR3 sequence is CASSGGPPYEQYF. The CDR3 DNA reads as TGTGCCAGTAGTGGAGGACCCCCGTACGAGCAGTACTTC. This sequence joins TRBV19 and TRBJ2-7, with a possible D match to TRBD2 (5 bases). Germline CDR1 reads LNHDA; CDR2 reads SQIVND (reference sequence). The CDR3 spans 13 residues. Trimming took 5 bases from V and 4 from J, leaving 12 bases between them.

The rearrangement uses TRBV5-4 and TRBJ1-1, with D perhaps matching TRBD1 (6 bases). Germline lookup yields CDR1 SGHNT and CDR2 YYREEE (reference sequence). Trimming removed 4 bases at V and 3 bases at J, with 13 bases between. This CDR3 is built from 14 residues. This CDR3 is CASSQPNRDTEAFF. CDR3 nucleotide sequence: TGTGCCAGCAGCCAACCGAACAGGGACACTGAAGCTTTCTTT.

The J gene is TRBJ2-1, the V gene TRBV6-1; perhaps TRBD2 as D (6 bases). CDR3 length equals 16 residues. Trimming pared 8 bases from V and 7 bases from J, leaving 24 bases between. Germline CDR1 reads MNHNS; CDR2 reads SASEGT. The CDR3 sequence: CASRGTGLPKPNEQFF. The CDR3 DNA follows: TGTGCCAGCCGTGGGACGGGACTCCCTAAGCCAAATGAGCAGTTCTTC.

The V gene is TRBV19, the J gene TRBJ1-4; D is uncertain. Trimming took 5 bases from V and 3 from J, leaving 13 bases between them. Germline assignment: CDR1 LNHDA and CDR2 SQIVND (reference sequence). CDR3 length: 15 amino acids. The chain's CDR3 is CASSVREAANEKLFF. In nucleotides, the CDR3 is TGTGCCAGTAGTGTCAGAGAAGCTGCTAATGAAAAACTGTTTTTT.

The chain combines TRBV2 with TRBJ2-6, with 8 nucleotides matching TRBD1. The CDR3 covers 17 residues. Germline lookup yields CDR1 SNHLY and CDR2 FYNNEI. J lost 2 bases, V lost 6 bases, and 9 bases had no gene match. CDR3 loop: CASSPDRVSAGANVLTF. The CDR3 nucleotides read TGTGCCAGCAGCCCGGACAGGGTCTCTGCTGGGGCCAACGTCCTGACTTTC.

The chain has TRBV27 and TRBJ1-2, with TRBD1 as a possible D gene (5 bases). CDR1 is MNHEY, CDR2 SMNVEV, per germline (reference sequence). Between the trimmed V and J ends, which lost 5 bases and 4 bases, there was a span of 11 bases. There are 13 residues in the CDR3. Written as DNA, the CDR3 is TGTGCCAGCAGTCCTAATGGGGCCTATGGCTACACCTTC. Its protein is CASSPNGAYGYTF.

V is TRBV7-7 and J is TRBJ2-3; tentatively, D is TRBD2 (6 bases). The CDR3 has 14 residues. The V gene lost 4 bases and the J gene lost 6 bases, with 14 bases spanning the gap. Looked up from germline, CDR1 is SSHAT and CDR2 is FNYEAQ (reference sequence). The CDR3 bases are TGTGCCAGCAGCTCGACGACTAGTTCGGATACGCAGTATTTT. Its protein product is CASSSTTSSDTQYF.

This clone occurred once. The rearrangement links TRBV28 to TRBJ1-1, with a possible D match to TRBD1 (6 bases). The germline V and J ends were trimmed by 6 bases and 9 bases, with 23 bases remaining between them. CDR1 and CDR2 from the germline V gene are MDHEN and SYDVKM. The CDR3 spans 15 residues. The CDR3 loop reads CASSPPPGQKAKAFF. DNA of the CDR3: TGTGCCAGCAGCCCCCCTCCCGGACAGAAGGCTAAAGCTTTCTTT.

J is TRBJ2-3 and V is TRBV7-9; D possibly corresponds to TRBD2 (5 bases). Germline V CDR1 and CDR2: SEHNR, FQNEAQ (reference sequence). The CDR3 has 14 residues. V lost 4 bases and J 1 base, leaving 9 bases between the germline ends. The CDR3 loop is CASSSVARTDTQYF. Written as DNA, the CDR3 is TGTGCCAGCAGCTCTGTAGCGCGCACAGATACGCAGTATTTT.

The chain joins TRBV6-6 to TRBJ1-6; the D is unclear. Germline V CDR1 and CDR2: MNHNY, SVGAGI (reference sequence). This CDR3 is 15 amino acids long. The V end was cut by 2 bases, the J end by 2 bases, with 7 bases between. CDR3 nucleotides: TGTGCCAGCAGTTACAGGAGTCCCTATAATTCACCCCTCCACTTT. Protein: CASSYRSPYNSPLHF.

The rearrangement joins TRBV7-3 to TRBJ2-5, with TRBD2 matching 12 bases. Germline loops: CDR1 SGHTA, CDR2 FQGTGA. V was pared by 0 bases and J by 4 bases, with 12 bases of the junction left unmatched. The CDR3 covers 19 residues. The CDR3 region is CASSLTGDPTSGSGETQYF. For the CDR3, the DNA is TGTGCCAGCAGCTTAACAGGGGATCCGACTAGCGGGAGCGGAGAGACCCAGTACTTC.

This sequence joins TRBV6-2 or TRBV6-3 and TRBJ2-1; 7 nucleotides match TRBD2. In germline, CDR1 is MNHEY, CDR2 SVGEGT. The CDR3 totals 17 residues. The ends lost 6 bases at V and 3 bases at J; junction bases unmatched: 14. The CDR3 sequence: CASSPDTLAAIYNEQFF. The CDR3 nucleotides are TGTGCCAGCAGCCCCGACACTCTAGCGGCAATCTACAATGAGCAGTTCTTC.

The rearrangement links TRBV4-1 to TRBJ2-1; D unclear. The CDR3 runs to 13 residues. Germline lookup yields CDR1 MGHRA and CDR2 YSYEKL. Trimming cost V 3 bases and J 8 bases, with 11 bases left between them. CDR3 sequence reads: CASSHASRDEQFF. DNA for the CDR3: TGCGCCAGCAGCCACGCCTCTAGGGATGAGCAGTTCTTC.

This clone appeared once. The chain recombines TRBV2 with TRBJ2-7, with TRBD1 as a possible D gene (5 bases). The CDR3 consists of 14 residues. With 2 bases removed from V and 3 bases from J, the gap between germline ends came to 11 bases. The V gene's germline CDR1 is SNHLY and CDR2 FYNNEI. The CDR3 here is CASSEQGLGYEQYF. In DNA, the CDR3 is TGTGCCAGCAGTGAACAGGGTTTAGGCTACGAGCAGTACTTC.